These 21 T cell receptor beta chains share one sample of origin, sequenced in a study of prognosis after radiotherapy for stage I lung cancer. Multiplex PCR in two rounds served to amplify TCR beta CDR3 from genomic DNA. Amplification during the initial PCR round employed primers specific to each TRBV and TRBJ gene. Using its own MiXCR run on the multiplex PCR reads, TCRdb lists one record per CDR3 protein. The sample records tens of thousands of distinct CDR3 sequences, more than 20% being singletons. The input for sequencing was PBMCs, taken before or after stereotactic body radiation therapy (not recorded which). The receptor set was obtained from a donor over 45 with non-small cell lung cancer.

To note about this clonotype: A read error may be the cause here, since a much bigger clone is one base away. J is TRBJ2-7 and V is TRBV18; the D gene is possibly TRBD1 (6 bases). The V and J ends lost 2 bases and 3 bases respectively, with 14 bases between them. This CDR3 comprises 15 residues. The germline CDR1 and CDR2 sequences are KGHSH and LQKENI. In DNA, the CDR3 is TGTGCCAGCTCACCAGGAAAGGGGGAACTCTACGAGCAGTACTTC. This sequence encodes CASSPGKGELYEQYF.

A note on this clonotype: Because the CDR3 is missing its conserved closing phenylalanine or tryptophan, this is likely a read error. The chain carries TRBV6-4 and TRBJ2-7; D is tentatively TRBD1 or TRBD2 (6 bases each). Trimming left V 9 bases short and J 2 bases short, with 23 bases between. Looked up from germline, CDR1 is MRHNA and CDR2 is SNTAGT. The CDR3 runs to 16 residues. The CDR3 DNA reads as TGTGCCAGTAGTTACTCGTCCGGGGGCCAAACCTACGAGCAGTACTTA. This codes for CASSYSSGGQTYEQYL.

This clonotype was recorded many times. The chain employs TRBV6-1 and TRBJ2-4, with D perhaps matching TRBD1 (6 bases). Germline V gene data show CDR1 as MNHNS and CDR2 as SASEGT. V was clipped by 6 bases and J by 4 bases, with 10 bases between them. The CDR3 consists of 13 residues. CDR3 residues: CASSDRSKNIQYF. The CDR3 region has the DNA TGTGCCAGCAGCGACAGGAGTAAAAACATTCAGTACTTC.

This clonotype was seen ten or more times. The chain joins TRBV30 to TRBJ2-7, with D uncertain. Germline V lookup: CDR1 GTSNPN, CDR2 SVGIG (reference sequence). The length of the CDR3 is 12 residues. V was cut by 2 bases and J by 0 bases, with 5 bases left in between. The CDR3 is CAWSSSSYEQYF. CDR3 bases: TGTGCCTGGAGTTCCTCCTCCTACGAGCAGTACTTC.

Remarks on this clonotype: Possible read error: a much larger clone is one base away. The chain combines TRBV6-5 with TRBJ2-5; a possible D gene is TRBD1 (6 bases). Germline V gives CDR1 MNHEY, CDR2 SVGAGI. Deletions cut 0 bases from V and 8 bases from J, with 16 bases between. This CDR3 contains 15 residues. CDR3 coding DNA: TGTGCCAGCAGTTACTCAGGGAACAGGGACGATACCCAGTACTTC. Its protein product is CASSYSGNRDDTQYF.

A note on this clonotype: At one boundary the junction diverges from the germline segment, which might be a read error. The gene calls are TRBV3-1 and TRBJ2-4, with a possible D match to TRBD2 (5 bases). The CDR3 is 16 amino acids. From germline, CDR1 is LGHDT and CDR2 YNNKEL (reference sequence). The CDR3 is CGSSPRSGPTRDIQYF. CDR3 sequence (DNA): TGTGGCAGCAGCCCAAGATCAGGACCCACGAGGGACATTCAGTACTTC. The complete variable domain, with remaining parts taken from reference TRBV3-1 and TRBJ2-4, reads DTAVSQTPKYLVTQMGNDKSIKCEQNLGHDTMYWYKQDSKKFLKIMFSYNNKELIINETVPNRFSPKSPDKAHLNLHINSLELGDSAVYFCGSSPRSGPTRDIQYFGAGTRLSVL.

On this clonotype: A far larger clone is just one base off, so this is likely a read error. The chain employs TRBV6-5 and TRBJ1-1; 8 bases agree with TRBD1. The germline V gene has CDR1 MNHEY and CDR2 SVGAGI. This CDR3 is built from 13 residues. The CDR3 loop is CVSMDRVYTEAFF. The CDR3 nucleotides are TGTGTCAGCATGGACAGGGTCTACACTGAAGCTTTCTTT.

This clonotype was observed at least ten times. The chain joins TRBV30 to TRBJ1-2; weak D call: TRBD1 (5 bases). V was shortened by 5 bases and J by 4 bases, with 11 bases between the two germline ends. Germline V lookup: CDR1 GTSNPN, CDR2 SVGIG (reference sequence). CDR3 length: 12 amino acids. DNA of the CDR3: TGTGCCTGGCCCTTAGGGGCCTATGGCTACACCTTC. Translated: CAWPLGAYGYTF.

This clonotype was counted many times. This chain links TRBV28 with TRBJ1-5; D call uncertain. V was trimmed by 1 base and J by 2 bases, leaving 6 bases between them. From germline, CDR1 is MDHEN and CDR2 SYDVKM. This CDR3 comprises 14 residues. CDR3 DNA: TGTGCCAGCAGTTTATACTCGCGCAATCAGCCCCAGCATTTT. Its translation: CASSLYSRNQPQHF.

This clonotype was recorded at least ten times. The V gene is TRBV6-1, the J gene TRBJ1-6; weak D call: TRBD1 (6 bases). Trimming removed 5 bases from V and 0 bases from J, with 17 bases in between. Germline lookup yields CDR1 MNHNS and CDR2 SASEGT. The CDR3 runs to 18 residues. The CDR3 region has the DNA TGTGCCAGCAGTCTCTCCGGGACACCGGGCTCCTATAATTCACCCCTCCACTTT. Amino acids: CASSLSGTPGSYNSPLHF.

Note on this clonotype: Relative to the germline gene, one junction end is altered; a read error may explain this. The CDR3 spells CASSSGTGAYGEPLF. Written as DNA, the CDR3 is TGCGCCAGCAGCTCCGGGACAGGGGCTTACGGGGAGCCGCTTTTT. The chain is built from TRBV5-1 and TRBJ2-2; TRBD1 aligns across 10 bases. CDR1 is SGHRS and CDR2 is YFSETQ in the germline V gene. The CDR3 spans 15 residues.

This clonotype was observed at least ten times. The chain recombines TRBV20-1 with TRBJ1-5; no reliable D call. Germline CDR1 DFQATT, CDR2 SNEGSKA (reference sequence). The CDR3 covers 14 residues. V lost 3 bases and J lost 2, with 11 bases in between. Here the CDR3 reads CSASIGRGNQPQHF. The CDR3 nucleotides read TGCAGTGCTAGCATAGGTCGGGGCAATCAGCCCCAGCATTTT.

The J gene is TRBJ1-2, the V gene TRBV6-5; D gene uncertain. CDR1 MNHEY and CDR2 SVGAGI come from the germline V gene. The V end lost 0 bases, the J end lost 11 bases, and 7 bases lay between the germline ends. CDR3 length: 11 residues. The CDR3 DNA is TGTGCCAGCAGTTACTCGGCAGGATACACCTTC. Translated, it gives CASSYSAGYTF.

There are many counts of this clonotype. The chain carries TRBV7-2 and TRBJ2-5; weak D call: TRBD2 (6 bases). Germline CDR1 is SGHTA and CDR2 is FQGNSA. The V end was cut by 7 bases, the J end by 3 bases, with 21 bases between. The CDR3 covers 16 residues. The chain's CDR3 is CASTKSSGGAEETQYF. CDR3 DNA sequence: TGTGCCAGCACCAAATCGTCGGGCGGGGCCGAAGAGACCCAGTACTTC.

In its sample, this clonotype was seen many times. The V and J genes are TRBV10-3 and TRBJ2-1; weak D call: TRBD2 (6 bases). Between the trimmed V and J ends, which lost 2 bases and 0 bases, there was a span of 17 bases. The CDR3 contains 18 residues. Germline V gene lookup returns CDR1 ENHRY and CDR2 SYGVKD. The CDR3: CAISEIGSDRFSYNEQFF. The CDR3 DNA reads as TGTGCCATCAGTGAGATCGGGAGCGACAGATTCTCCTACAATGAGCAGTTCTTC.

This clonotype was detected many times. The chain carries TRBV11-2 and TRBJ2-1; the match to TRBD1 covers 8 bases. Trimming cost V 5 bases and J 14 bases; bases outside gene matches: 5. Germline loops: CDR1 SGHAT, CDR2 FQNNGV. The CDR3 totals 11 residues. The CDR3 nucleotides are TGTGCCAGCAGCAAGACAGGGGTCAAGTTCTTC. Protein: CASSKTGVKFF. Based on the CDR3 plus reference TRBV11-2 and TRBJ2-1, the full variable domain is EAGVAQSPRYKIIEKRQSVAFWCNPISGHATLYWYQQILGQGPKLLIQFQNNGVVDDSQLPKDRFSAERLKGVDSTLKIQPAKLEDSAVYLCASSKTGVKFFGPGTRLTVL.

This clonotype was recorded at least ten times. The chain uses TRBV4-1 and TRBJ2-7, with no clear D. The germline CDR1 and CDR2 sequences are MGHRA and YSYEKL. V was clipped by 0 bases and J by 6 bases, with 15 bases between them. The CDR3 runs 15 residues. CDR3 sequence (DNA): TGCGCCAGCAGCCAAGATCTGGTAATCCCAACCGAGCAGTACTTC. Encoded protein: CASSQDLVIPTEQYF.

Concerning this clonotype itself: Compared with germline, one end of the junction differs, possibly owing to a read error. DNA for the CDR3: TGTGCCAGCAGCCGTACAGGTGTTAGTGGGGACAACGTCGTGACTTTC. It is translated as CASSRTGVSGDNVVTF. V gene TRBV7-9 combines with J gene TRBJ2-6; tentative D call: TRBD1 (6 bases). This CDR3 region has 16 residues. CDR1 SEHNR and CDR2 FQNEAQ come from the germline V gene (reference sequence).

This clonotype was seen many times. V gene TRBV7-2 combines with J gene TRBJ2-1; TRBD2 aligns across 10 bases. With V trimmed by 6 bases and J by 3 bases, 8 bases remained unmatched. This CDR3 comprises 16 residues. The germline gives CDR1 SGHTA, CDR2 FQGNSA. CDR3 protein: CASSSRPSGGYNEQFF. The CDR3 DNA is TGTGCCAGCAGTTCCCGACCTAGCGGGGGCTACAATGAGCAGTTCTTC. Together with reference TRBV7-2 and TRBJ2-1, the CDR3 gives the full variable domain: GAGVSQSPSNKVTEKGKDVELRCDPISGHTALYWYRQSLGQGLEFLIYFQGNSAPDKSGLPSDRFSAERTGGSVSTLTIQRTQQEDSAVYLCASSSRPSGGYNEQFFGPGTRLTVL.

Many counts were recorded for this clonotype. This rearrangement joins TRBV3-1 to TRBJ2-1; D call uncertain. This CDR3 has 11 residues. V gave up 5 bases and J gave up 5 bases, with 4 bases separating them. Germline V gene lookup returns CDR1 LGHDT and CDR2 YNNKEL (reference sequence). The CDR3 loop reads CASSTDNEQFF. The DNA for the CDR3 is TGTGCCAGCAGCACCGACAATGAGCAGTTCTTC.

This clonotype is judged medium-sized. This chain links TRBV27 with TRBJ1-6; D ambiguous. V dropped 0 bases and J dropped 11 bases, with 11 bases sitting between them. The CDR3 sequence is 14 residues long. CDR1 is MNHEY, CDR2 SMNVEV, per germline (reference sequence). The CDR3 protein is CASSLSRNGAPLHF. The CDR3 nucleotides are TGTGCCAGCAGTTTATCCCGGAACGGCGCACCCCTCCACTTT.